Following are 20 T cell receptor beta chains from one sample sequenced in a study of identical twins. In TCRdb, the 5' RACE reads were re-called with MiXCR into one record per CDR3 protein. The sample records roughly 490,000 distinct CDR3 sequences, around 15% being singletons. These data also featured in a second study, about yellow fever vaccine responses in identical twins.

Sequencing was carried out using CD4+ T cells sorted from blood. The receptor source for this set is a woman aged 18 to 35 in good health.

The rearrangement uses TRBV24-1 and TRBJ2-2; D is unresolved. Germline V CDR1 and CDR2: KGHDR, SFDVKD. CDR3 length: 13 residues. V was trimmed by 0 bases and J by 6 bases, leaving 4 bases between them. The CDR3 reads CATSDLIAGELFF. The CDR3 DNA follows: TGTGCCACCAGTGATTTGATTGCCGGGGAGCTGTTTTTT.

V is TRBV2 and J is TRBJ2-5; D may be TRBD1 (5 bases). CDR3 length: 14 residues. V was cut by 7 bases and J by 1 base, with 13 bases left in between. CDR1 is SNHLY and CDR2 is FYNNEI in the germline V gene. DNA for the CDR3: TGTGCCAGCATCTCCGGAACAGGCCAAGAGACCCAGTACTTC. Translation: CASISGTGQETQYF.

This clonotype was seen a handful of times. The chain carries TRBV6-5 and TRBJ2-2, with TRBD1 matching over 8 bases. V shed 2 bases, J shed 5 bases, and the junction held 4 bases outside the gene matches. The CDR3 has 15 residues. The germline V gene encodes CDR1 MNHEY and CDR2 SVGAGI. The CDR3 DNA follows: TGTGCCAGCAGTTACCGGACAGGGTCGACCGGGGAGCTGTTTTTT. Its protein product is CASSYRTGSTGELFF.

On this clonotype: Sequence at one end of the junction differs from germline and may be a read error. The gene calls are TRBV11-2 and TRBJ2-3, with 9 bases lining up with TRBD2. The CDR3 spans 18 residues. Germline CDR1 SGHAT, CDR2 FQNNGV. CDR3 bases: TGTGCCAGCAGCCTAGAGGTTAGCGGGAGATGGAGCCCAGATACGCAGTATTTT. It specifies CASSLEVSGRWSPDTQYF.

This clonotype has only a few counts. The chain has TRBV9 and TRBJ1-2; D ambiguous. Germline CDR1 SGDLS, CDR2 YYNGEE. CDR3 size: 13 residues. The V and J ends lost 2 bases and 4 bases respectively, with 9 bases between them. The CDR3 bases are TGTGCCAGCAGCGTCGTTTACGCCTATGGCTACACCTTC. Its protein product is CASSVVYAYGYTF.

The chain uses TRBV7-3 and TRBJ2-7; D not resolved. Deletions cut 4 bases from V and 1 base from J, with 11 bases between. Germline loops: CDR1 SGHTA, CDR2 FQGTGA. The length of the CDR3 is 14 residues. The CDR3 DNA follows: TGTGCCAGCAGCTCCCCCCGTAAATCCTACGAGCAGTACTTC. Encoded protein: CASSSPRKSYEQYF.

This clonotype came up many times. The genes are TRBV10-3 and TRBJ2-3; 13 positions agree with TRBD2. V lost 11 bases and J lost 6; bases outside the gene matches: 14. The CDR3 length is 16 residues. CDR1 and CDR2 (germline): ENHRY, SYGVKD. This chain's CDR3 is CASGIIGTSGVDTQYF. CDR3 DNA: TGTGCCTCCGGGATTATCGGGACTAGCGGGGTTGATACGCAGTATTTT.

At least ten counts were recorded for this clonotype. The J gene is TRBJ2-4, the V gene TRBV5-1; 7 nucleotides agree with TRBD1. The ends lost 5 bases at V and 0 bases at J; junction bases unmatched: 8. The CDR3 is 16 residues long. Germline V gives CDR1 SGHRS, CDR2 YFSETQ. CDR3 loop: CASSPGQARAKNIQYF. For the CDR3, the DNA is TGCGCCAGCAGTCCCGGACAGGCTCGAGCCAAAAACATTCAGTACTTC.

The chain has TRBV15 and TRBJ1-2; D is ambiguous. Germline assignment: CDR1 LNHNV and CDR2 YYDKDF (reference sequence). The CDR3 is 13 amino acids. V was trimmed by 0 bases and J by 12 bases, leaving 14 bases between them. CDR3 loop: CATSRDRATADTF. CDR3 bases: TGTGCCACCAGCAGAGATAGGGCCACGGCCGACACCTTC.

This clonotype was seen a handful of times. This sequence joins TRBV24-1 and TRBJ1-1; D is uncertain. Germline V gene data show CDR1 as KGHDR and CDR2 as SFDVKD. V dropped 3 bases and J dropped 1 base, with 5 bases sitting between them. The CDR3 extends over 13 amino acids. The CDR3 DNA reads as TGTGCCACCAGTGATGGCCAGAACACTGAAGCTTTCTTT. This codes for CATSDGQNTEAFF.

This chain connects TRBV4-3 to TRBJ1-2; the D is unclear. CDR3 length equals 14 residues. V was clipped by 1 base and J by 0 bases, with 6 bases between them. Germline CDR1 and CDR2: LGHNA and YSLEER. The CDR3 coding sequence is TGCGCCAGCAGCCAAGGGGCAGCTAACTATGGCTACACCTTC. Protein sequence: CASSQGAANYGYTF.

This chain joins TRBV20-1 and TRBJ2-3, with unresolved D. V was clipped by 3 bases and J by 3 bases, with 13 bases between them. Germline CDR1 reads DFQATT; CDR2 reads SNEGSKA (reference sequence). This CDR3 comprises 14 residues. CDR3 residues: CSASSSVGTDTQYF. CDR3 nucleotides: TGCAGTGCTAGTTCCTCCGTGGGAACAGATACGCAGTATTTT.

The chain combines TRBV19 with TRBJ1-1, with 9 bases fitting TRBD1. J was trimmed by 3 bases and V by 10 bases; bases with no gene match: 6. Germline values: CDR1 LNHDA, CDR2 SQIVND (reference sequence). CDR3 size: 13 residues. CDR3: CATRDRVDTEAFF. The CDR3 DNA follows: TGTGCCACTCGGGACAGGGTGGACACTGAAGCTTTCTTT.

This chain links TRBV7-2 with TRBJ2-7; TRBD2 might be the D (5 bases). Germline-derived CDR1 and CDR2 are SGHTA and FQGNSA. The CDR3 spans 14 residues. V dropped 5 bases and J dropped 3 bases, with 14 bases sitting between them. The CDR3 nucleotides read TGTGCCAGCAGCCCTGGACTTAAAAGCTACGAGCAGTACTTC. Its translation is CASSPGLKSYEQYF.

This clonotype has only a few counts. This rearrangement joins TRBV30 to TRBJ2-7; TRBD1 agrees at 8 bases. V trimming: 3 bases; J trimming: 0 bases; junction bases outside the gene matches: 1. This CDR3 comprises 13 residues. Looked up from germline, CDR1 is GTSNPN and CDR2 is SVGIG (reference sequence). The CDR3 nucleotides read TGTGCCTGGAGAGACAGGGGCTCCTACGAGCAGTACTTC. Translation gives CAWRDRGSYEQYF.

This clonotype came up a few times. V and J are TRBV2 and TRBJ1-5, with TRBD1 matching over 7 bases. Germline values: CDR1 SNHLY, CDR2 FYNNEI. The CDR3 runs 16 residues. V trimming: 7 bases; J trimming: 5 bases; junction bases outside the gene matches: 14. The CDR3 DNA sequence: TGTGCCAGCACTACCGAACAGGGGCTGGACCATCAGCCCCAGCATTTT. Amino acids: CASTTEQGLDHQPQHF.

The table lists this clonotype with a few counts. V is TRBV6-2 or TRBV6-3 and J is TRBJ2-7; no definite D call. The germline gives CDR1 MNHEY, CDR2 SVGEGT. V lost 5 bases and J 4 bases, leaving 15 bases between the germline ends. The CDR3 spans 14 residues. The chain's CDR3 is CASSPRSRPYEQYF. The CDR3 DNA sequence: TGTGCCAGCAGTCCCCGCTCCCGTCCTTACGAGCAGTACTTC.

This clonotype was seen only a few times. The chain links TRBV3-1 to TRBJ2-7, with a possible D match to TRBD2 (5 bases). V gave up 1 base and J gave up 6 bases, with 13 bases separating them. Germline V gene lookup returns CDR1 LGHDT and CDR2 YNNKEL (reference sequence). This CDR3 contains 14 residues. The CDR3 nucleotides are TGTGCCAGCAGCCAAGTGCCGGGAACGAGCGAGCAGTACTTC. Protein: CASSQVPGTSEQYF.

The chain employs TRBV12-3 or TRBV12-4 and TRBJ2-1, with D perhaps being TRBD1 or TRBD2 (5 bases each). The CDR3 contains 12 residues. The V gene lost 5 bases and the J gene lost 6 bases, with 8 bases spanning the gap. This CDR3 reads CASSGDGNEQFF. The CDR3 bases are TGTGCCAGCAGTGGGGACGGCAATGAGCAGTTCTTC.

This clonotype was found a few times. V is TRBV11-2 and J is TRBJ1-5; D gene uncertain. Germline CDR1 SGHAT, CDR2 FQNNGV. There are 13 residues in the CDR3. Trimming stripped 5 bases from V and 3 bases from J, with 8 bases between. CDR3 DNA sequence: TGTGCCAGCAGCCACGGGGACAATCAGCCCCAGCATTTT. This gives the protein CASSHGDNQPQHF.